These T cell receptor beta chains were read from a single sample in a study of blood T cell repertoires in COVID-19. Generated by immunoSEQ multiplex PCR, the TCRdb table keeps only in-frame clones and is missing some. The sample shows 20,000 to 30,000 clones, 77% of them seen only once. Sequencing used peripheral blood. The receptor set was obtained from a man older than 75 with active or convalescent COVID-19. Each CDR3 is given without its conserved first and last residue. D genes are given only for firm matches.

j_call	d_call	v_call	cdr3_aa
TRBJ2-3	TRBD2	TRBV7-8	ASSLSGTGTSGSVTQY
TRBJ1-4	.	TRBV7-9	ASSPPQDSTNEKLF
TRBJ2-1	TRBD2	TRBV4-3	ASSQEGLAGNEQF
TRBJ1-2	.	TRBV19	ASAFLTGPGYT
TRBJ2-5	TRBD1	TRBV4-3	ASSHPDRALGGGQETQY
TRBJ1-2	TRBD1	TRBV6-5	ASSPTGVYGYT
TRBJ2-6	.	TRBV5-8	ASSLQGIYSGANVLT
TRBJ2-7	TRBD1	TRBV15	ATSSDRGYEQY
TRBJ2-7	TRBD1	TRBV6-2/TRBV6-3	ASSLGTGWYEQY
TRBJ1-3	.	TRBV7-9	ASSLATGLGNTIY
TRBJ2-7	.	TRBV7-2	ASSKRESYEQY
TRBJ1-2	TRBD1	TRBV5-1	ASDTGDVVKGYT
TRBJ2-5	TRBD2	TRBV11-2	ASSFAAGPQETQY
TRBJ2-1	.	TRBV11-2	ASSTRDSRSEQF
TRBJ1-5	.	TRBV6-1	ASSEDRVSNQPQH
TRBJ1-5	TRBD1	TRBV2	ASSDLQGNQPQH
TRBJ2-3	.	TRBV28	ASSSNWLGGTDTQY
TRBJ2-5	.	TRBV6-1	ASSEGLARETQY
TRBJ2-2	.	TRBV1	TSSQAAGANTGELF
TRBJ2-5	TRBD2	TRBV11-1	ASSDPGLRETQY
TRBJ1-1	.	TRBV4-3	ASSQDTEGLSTEAF
TRBJ2-1	.	TRBV27	ASSKGGRNNEQF
TRBJ1-6	TRBD1	TRBV19	ASNRQGSAPLH
TRBJ1-1	TRBD1	TRBV7-9	ASSSDRATEAF
TRBJ2-7	.	TRBV3-1/TRBV3-2	ASSRLPGSASEQY
TRBJ1-6	.	TRBV7-2	ASSLAQGYNSPLH
TRBJ2-1	TRBD2	TRBV4-1	ASSSSGISYNEQF
TRBJ2-5	TRBD1	TRBV2	ASSLRDRYQETQY
TRBJ2-3	.	TRBV28	ASSRDNYREQY
TRBJ2-7	TRBD2	TRBV3-1/TRBV3-2	ASSYPSSGGASLKSYEQY
TRBJ2-1	TRBD1	TRBV27	ASRNYRDRNYNEQF
TRBJ2-3	TRBD2	TRBV15	ATSRGRLAGFTDTQY
TRBJ2-5	.	TRBV4-3	ASSQDFQETQY
TRBJ1-2	TRBD1	TRBV5-1	ASSLQGVVYGYT
TRBJ2-7	.	TRBV9	ASSSRTVGEQY
TRBJ1-6	.	TRBV6-5	ASSYGHLEDNSPLH
TRBJ2-7	.	TRBV7-8	ASSWTTYEQY